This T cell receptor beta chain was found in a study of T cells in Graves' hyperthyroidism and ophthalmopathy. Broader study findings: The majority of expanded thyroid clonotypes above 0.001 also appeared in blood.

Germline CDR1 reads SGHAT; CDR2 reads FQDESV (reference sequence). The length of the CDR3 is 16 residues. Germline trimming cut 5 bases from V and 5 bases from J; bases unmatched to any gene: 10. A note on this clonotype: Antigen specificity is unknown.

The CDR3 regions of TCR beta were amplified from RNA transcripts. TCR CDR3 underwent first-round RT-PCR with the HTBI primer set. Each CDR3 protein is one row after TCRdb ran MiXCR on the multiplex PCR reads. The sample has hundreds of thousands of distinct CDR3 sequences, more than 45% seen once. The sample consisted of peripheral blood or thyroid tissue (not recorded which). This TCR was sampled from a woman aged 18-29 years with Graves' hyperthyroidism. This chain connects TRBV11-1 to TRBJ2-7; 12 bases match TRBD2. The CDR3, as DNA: TGTGCCAGCAGCCAAGTTGTCGGACTAGCGGGGAACGAGCAGTACTTC. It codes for CASSQVVGLAGNEQYF.